Below, one T cell receptor (beta chain) is given with its context. Its cognate antigen has yet to be identified. No base quality values were provided; no much bigger clone lies one nucleotide off. The data belong to a study of T-cell memory formation after mild COVID-19 (dated by TCRdb to about 2021). With respect to the entire study: TCR sequence clusters from the two donors were found to be largely donor specific. Longitudinal TCRalpha and TCRbeta repertoire sequencing tracked T-cell clones expanding and contracting after mild COVID-19 in two donors. Two young, previously healthy adult volunteers made up the cohort, one male and one female. Overall study results and their limits: From day 15 to 85, contracting clones showed balanced CD4/CD8 phenotypes, whereas a second wave of clones that expanded from day 15 to 37 leaned towards CD4+. Contracting CD4+ clones turned up mainly in the CM and EM memory subsets, whereas EMRA was where CD8+ clones were enriched. The second-wave clones that peaked on day 37 were not confirmed to be SARS-CoV-2 specific. Some responding clones were detected in pre-infection memory, which suggested that pre-existing cross-reactive memory T cells had joined the SARS-CoV-2 response. Only two mild cases were covered by the study, and larger cohorts that include severe cases with pre-infection samples were considered necessary.

As encoded in the germline V gene, CDR1 is SGHRS while CDR2 is YFSETQ. The V end gives up 2 bases and the J end 4 bases, leaving 4 bases in the junction not matched to a gene. CDR3 length: 14 amino acids, cysteine to phenylalanine. The kept DNA is CDR3 alone, 42 bases in frame from the first base. PBMCs were isolated by Ficoll-Paque density gradient centrifugation. Sequencing used an Illumina NovaSeq 6000. Using 5'RACE with constant-segment primers, TCRalpha and TCRbeta cDNA libraries were constructed, with sample barcodes and unique molecular identifiers added in the process. RNA was extracted from every sample with Trizol reagent. The libraries were amplified in two PCR steps, and the second step added a second sample barcode and Illumina TruSeq adapters. Sequencing of libraries was performed on an Illumina NovaSeq with 2 x 150 bp paired-end reads. Turning to the authors' computational methods: Reads were demultiplexed and collapsed into UMI-guided consensus sequences with migec v1.2.7. Using mixcr v2.1.11, UMI consensuses were aligned to TRA and TRB V and J templates and then assembled into clonotypes. A clonotype was counted as expanded or contracted only if both edgeR and NoisET called the change significant, with noise models trained on biological replicates. For edgeR calls, a false discovery rate-adjusted p below 0.01 and a log2 fold-change threshold of 1 were applied. As an exploratory analysis of dynamics, max-normalized trajectories of the 1000 most abundant clonotypes were examined by PCA with hierarchical clustering. Each responding clone was given a CD4 or CD8 phenotype based on the CD4+ and CD8+ repertoires, which had been sequenced separately. The public reads were run again by TCRdb, first through fastp at Q25 and then through MiXCR, and only productive beta chains were kept. When rows share a CDR3 protein, they turn into one entry using the most common DNA and genes. TCRdb's processing, not the authors', yielded these V and J calls. The sample table lists around 400,000 distinct CDR3 sequences, more than 20% of them with a count of one. 8.8% of the sample belongs to the ten largest clones.

The sequencing sample was made of PBMCs or a T cell subset sorted from them (not recorded which). Here the chain combines TRBV5-1 and TRBJ2-7; 9 middle bases align to TRBD1. The receptor's source is an adult woman who had mild COVID-19 (a few samples of this study predate the infection). The sample titles of this study are shuffled in the database, so cell type and time point are left out; the donor was told from shared clones. The nucleotide sequence reads TGCGCCAGCAGCTTACAGGGGGCACAGTACGAGCAGTACTTC. The translation is CASSLQGAQYEQYF.